Listed below are T cell receptor beta chains from one sample, sequenced in a study of T cell repertoires in ileal Crohn's disease. The assay was immunoSEQ multiplex PCR, and TCRdb's table has in-frame clones only and misses some. Seen here are about 62,000 clones, roughly 91% observed once, and the top ten hold about 1.9%. Sequencing was carried out using ileal tissue. Source of these receptors: an adult with Crohn's disease. CDR3s include the opening cysteine and the closing phenylalanine or tryptophan. A D gene is named only where the DNA matches it firmly. Clone sizes are given selectively: once, few, many, or a class where the clone is expanded.

>NA|TRBD2|TRBJ2-2|TRBV7-3
CASSFTGGSTGELFF
TGTGCCAGCAGCTTTACCGGGGGGAGCACCGGGGAGCTGTTTTTT
>NA|TRBD1|TRBJ1-5|TRBV7-2
CASSLAGGGSNQPQHF
TGTGCCAGCAGCTTAGCTGGAGGGGGCTCCAATCAGCCCCAGCATTTT
>NA|TRBD1|TRBJ1-4|TRBV5-6
CASSLYGTGTNEKLFF
TGTGCCAGCAGCTTGTACGGGACAGGCACTAATGAAAAACTGTTTTTT
>NA|NA|TRBJ1-1|TRBV27
CASSLDLGGGTEAFF
TGTGCCAGCAGTTTGGATTTGGGGGGAGGAACTGAAGCTTTCTTT
>NA|TRBD1|TRBJ2-7|TRBV27
CASSSTGTGSYEQYF
TGTGCCAGCAGTTCCACCGGGACAGGGTCCTACGAGCAGTACTTC
>NA|NA|TRBJ1-1|TRBV5-6
CASSLGRDWGTEAFF
TGTGCCAGCAGCTTGGGGAGGGATTGGGGCACTGAAGCTTTCTTT
>NA|NA|TRBJ1-2|TRBV18
CASSGSWDGYTF
TGTGCCAGCTCCGGGTCTTGGGATGGCTACACCTTC
>NA|TRBD2|TRBJ2-1|TRBV7-2
CASTPLTGGSSYNEQFF
TGTGCCAGCACCCCCTTAACGGGCGGGAGCTCCTACAATGAGCAGTTCTTC
>NA|TRBD1|TRBJ1-2|TRBV5-1
CASSLEGQAISNYGYTF
TGCGCCAGCAGCTTGGAAGGACAGGCTATTTCTAACTATGGCTACACCTTC
>NA|NA|TRBJ2-2|TRBV19
CASSPTSKGTGELFF
TGTGCCAGTAGTCCTACTTCGAAGGGGACCGGGGAGCTGTTTTTT
>NA|NA|TRBJ2-3|TRBV4-3
CASSQDGGGSTDTQYF
TGCGCCAGCAGCCAAGATGGAGGAGGGAGCACAGATACGCAGTATTTT
>few|NA|TRBJ1-6|TRBV10-2
CASRRNRDENSPLHF
TGCGCCAGCAGGAGGAACAGGGATGAGAATTCACCCCTCCACTTT
>NA|TRBD2|TRBJ2-3|TRBV15
CATSRDKSSGGTDTQYF
TGTGCCACCAGCAGAGATAAGAGTAGCGGGGGCACAGATACGCAGTATTTT
>NA|TRBD2|TRBJ2-3|TRBV11-3
CASSLRAGVIGDTQYF
TGTGCCAGCAGCTTAAGGGCGGGGGTAATCGGGGATACGCAGTATTTT
>NA|NA|TRBJ1-5|TRBV18
CASSPGGRNQPQHF
TGTGCCAGCTCACCCGGGGGGAGGAATCAGCCCCAGCATTTT
>NA|NA|TRBJ2-7|TRBV6-1
CASSATQNSYEQYF
TGTGCCAGCAGCGCGACACAGAACAGCTACGAGCAGTACTTC
>NA|TRBD1|TRBJ2-1|TRBV7-9
CASSSPNRQGFYNEQFF
TGTGCCAGCAGCTCGCCGAACCGACAGGGGTTCTACAATGAGCAGTTCTTC
>once|NA|TRBJ1-1|TRBV29-1
CSVAQQGHTEAFF
TGCAGCGTTGCGCAACAGGGACACACTGAAGCTTTCTTT
>NA|NA|TRBJ2-3|TRBV7-9
CASSPGHTDTQYF
TGTGCCAGCAGCCCCGGACACACAGATACGCAGTATTTT
>NA|TRBD2|TRBJ2-2|TRBV10-2
CASSDRATRGGAGELFF
TGCGCCAGCAGTGATCGCGCAACTAGGGGAGGGGCCGGGGAGCTGTTTTTT
>NA|NA|TRBJ2-4|TRBV6-6
CASSTTIAAKNIQYF
TGTGCCAGCAGTACTACCATAGCTGCCAAAAACATTCAGTACTTC
>once|TRBD1|TRBJ1-4|TRBV7-9
CASSLGRGRVITTNEKLFF
TGTGCCAGCAGCTTAGGCAGGGGGCGAGTAATTACAACTAATGAAAAACTGTTTTTT
>few|NA|TRBJ2-1|TRBV5-1
CASSAGPGNEQFF
TGCGCCAGCAGCGCGGGTCCAGGCAATGAGCAGTTCTTC
>NA|NA|TRBJ1-6|TRBV2
CASTGQSDSPLHF
TGTGCCAGCACTGGGCAGTCTGATTCACCCCTCCACTTT
>NA|NA|TRBJ1-2|TRBV6-5
CASSYSGPRAYTF
TGTGCCAGCAGTTACTCAGGGCCGCGGGCCTACACCTTC
>few|TRBD1|TRBJ2-2|TRBV5-1
CASSLGQGARTGELFF
TGCGCCAGCAGCTTGGGACAGGGGGCCAGAACCGGGGAGCTGTTTTTT
>NA|TRBD1|TRBJ1-1|TRBV6-6
CASSDRGDTEAFF
TGTGCCAGCAGCGACAGGGGGGACACTGAAGCTTTCTTT
>NA|TRBD1|TRBJ1-2|TRBV4-3
CASSQGQANYGYTF
TGCGCCAGCAGCCAGGGACAGGCTAACTATGGCTACACCTTC
>NA|TRBD1|TRBJ2-7|TRBV6-6
CASSRTGGVEEQYF
TGTGCCAGCAGTAGGACAGGGGGAGTTGAAGAGCAGTACTTC
>NA|NA|TRBJ2-7|TRBV25-1
CASSGGYEQYF
TGTGCCAGCAGTGGCGGCTACGAGCAGTACTTC
>few|NA|TRBJ2-2|TRBV6-1
CASSAGFNTGELFF
TGTGCCAGCAGCGCAGGGTTTAACACCGGGGAGCTGTTTTTT
>NA|NA|TRBJ1-1|TRBV27
CATARAWNTEAFF
TGTGCCACCGCCAGGGCCTGGAACACTGAAGCTTTCTTT
>NA|NA|TRBJ1-2|TRBV5-6
CASSFGRGNYGYTF
TGTGCCAGCAGCTTTGGCAGGGGAAACTATGGCTACACCTTC
>NA|TRBD2|TRBJ2-4|TRBV15
CATSLGGNKNIQYF
TGTGCCACCAGTTTGGGGGGGAACAAAAACATTCAGTACTTC
>NA|TRBD1|TRBJ2-7|TRBV2
CASSLRGNEQYF
TGTGCCAGCAGTCTCAGGGGGAACGAGCAGTACTTC
>NA|TRBD1|TRBJ1-5|TRBV2
CASGTVSNQPQHF
TGTGCCAGCGGGACAGTCTCTAATCAGCCCCAGCATTTT
>NA|NA|TRBJ2-7|TRBV15
CATSRAGSSYEQYF
TGTGCCACCAGCAGAGCCGGGAGCTCCTACGAGCAGTACTTC
>NA|TRBD2|TRBJ2-2|TRBV4-2
CASSQSAGGHTGELFF
TGTGCCAGCAGCCAAAGCGCGGGAGGTCACACCGGGGAGCTGTTTTTT
>NA|TRBD1|TRBJ1-2|TRBV2
CASSETGQNYGYTF
TGTGCCAGCAGTGAGACGGGACAGAACTATGGCTACACCTTC
>NA|NA|TRBJ1-3|TRBV23-1
CASERGNTIYF
TGCGCCAGTGAGAGGGGAAACACCATATATTTT
>NA|NA|TRBJ2-1|TRBV6-4
CASSVGSYNEQFF
TGTGCCAGCAGTGTCGGCTCCTACAATGAGCAGTTCTTC
>NA|TRBD1|TRBJ1-2|TRBV27
CASSGTGVRYGYTF
TGTGCCAGCAGCGGGACAGGGGTTCGTTATGGCTACACCTTC
>NA|TRBD1|TRBJ1-2|TRBV2
CASTRDSTNYGYTF
TGTGCCAGCACCCGGGACAGTACTAACTATGGCTACACCTTC
>NA|TRBD2|TRBJ2-7|TRBV19
CASSIGAGEVVYEQYF
TGTGCCAGTAGTATTGGTGCGGGAGAAGTCGTCTACGAGCAGTACTTC
>NA|NA|TRBJ2-3|TRBV14
CASSQDLTSSTDTQYF
TGTGCCAGCAGCCAAGATCTAACTAGCAGCACAGATACGCAGTATTTT